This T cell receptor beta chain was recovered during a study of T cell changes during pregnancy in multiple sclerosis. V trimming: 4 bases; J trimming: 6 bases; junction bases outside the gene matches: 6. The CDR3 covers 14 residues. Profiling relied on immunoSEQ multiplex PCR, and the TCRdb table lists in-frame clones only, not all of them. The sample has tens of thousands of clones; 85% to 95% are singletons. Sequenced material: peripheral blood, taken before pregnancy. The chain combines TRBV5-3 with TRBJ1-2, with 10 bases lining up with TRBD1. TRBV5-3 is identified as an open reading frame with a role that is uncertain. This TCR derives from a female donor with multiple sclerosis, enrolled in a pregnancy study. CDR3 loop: CARSHRTGGDGYTF. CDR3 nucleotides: TGTGCCAGAAGCCACAGGACAGGGGGTGATGGCTACACCTTC.